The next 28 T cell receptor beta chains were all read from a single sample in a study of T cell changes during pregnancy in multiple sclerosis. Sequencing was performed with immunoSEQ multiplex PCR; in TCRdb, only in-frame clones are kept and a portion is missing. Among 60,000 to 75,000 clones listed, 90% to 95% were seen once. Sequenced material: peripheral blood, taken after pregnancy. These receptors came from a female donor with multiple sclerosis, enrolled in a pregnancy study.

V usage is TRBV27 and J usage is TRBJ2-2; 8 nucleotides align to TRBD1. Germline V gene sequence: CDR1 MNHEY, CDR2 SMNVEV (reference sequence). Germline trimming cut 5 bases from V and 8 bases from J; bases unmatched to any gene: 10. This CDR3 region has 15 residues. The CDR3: CASSTRDRSGGELFF. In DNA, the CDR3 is TGTGCCAGCAGTACCCGGGACAGGTCAGGAGGGGAGCTGTTTTTT.

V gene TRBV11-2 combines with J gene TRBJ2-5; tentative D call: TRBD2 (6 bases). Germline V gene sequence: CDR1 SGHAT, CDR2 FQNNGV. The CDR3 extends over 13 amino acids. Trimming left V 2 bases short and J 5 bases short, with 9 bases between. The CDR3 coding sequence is TGTGCCAGCAGCTTATGGAGGGAGGAGACCCAGTACTTC. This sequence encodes CASSLWREETQYF.

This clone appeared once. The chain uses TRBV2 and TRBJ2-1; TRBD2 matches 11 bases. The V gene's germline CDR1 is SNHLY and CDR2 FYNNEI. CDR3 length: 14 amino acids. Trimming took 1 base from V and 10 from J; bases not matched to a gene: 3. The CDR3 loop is CASSEVAGGREQFF. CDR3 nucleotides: TGTGCCAGCAGTGAAGTAGCGGGAGGGCGAGAGCAGTTCTTC. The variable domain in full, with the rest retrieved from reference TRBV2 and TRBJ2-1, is EPEVTQTPSHQVTQMGQEVILRCVPISNHLYFYWYRQILGQKVEFLVSFYNNEISEKSEIFDDQFSVERPDGSNFTLKIRSTKLEDSAMYFCASSEVAGGREQFFGPGTRLTVL.

The CDR3 DNA is TGTGCCAGCTCAGCTATCGCTAGCGGGAGCTCCTACGAGCAGTACTTC. Translated: CASSAIASGSSYEQYF. The chain employs TRBV18 and TRBJ2-7; TRBD2 aligns across 10 bases. From germline, CDR1 is KGHSH and CDR2 LQKENI. The CDR3 length is 16 residues. Unmatched junction bases numbered 7, after V lost 5 bases and J lost 0 bases. The whole variable domain, remainder taken from reference TRBV18 and TRBJ2-7, is NAGVMQNPRHLVRRRGQEARLRCSPMKGHSHVYWYRQLPEEGLKFMVYLQKENIIDESGMPKERFSAEFPKEGPSILRIQQVVRGDSAAYFCASSAIASGSSYEQYFGPGTRLTVT.

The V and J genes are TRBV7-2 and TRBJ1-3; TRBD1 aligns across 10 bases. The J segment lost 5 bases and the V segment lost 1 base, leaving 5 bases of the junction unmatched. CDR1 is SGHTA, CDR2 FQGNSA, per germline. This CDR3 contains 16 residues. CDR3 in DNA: TGTGCCAGCAGCTTAGTGGGGGACAGGGGTAGAAACACCATATATTTT. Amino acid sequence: CASSLVGDRGRNTIYF.

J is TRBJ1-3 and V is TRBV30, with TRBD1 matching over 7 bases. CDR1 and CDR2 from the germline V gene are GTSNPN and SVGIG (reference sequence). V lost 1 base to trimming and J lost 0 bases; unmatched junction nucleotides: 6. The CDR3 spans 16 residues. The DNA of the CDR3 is TGTGCCTGGAGTGAGAATTGGACAGGCTCTGGAAACACCATATATTTT. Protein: CAWSENWTGSGNTIYF. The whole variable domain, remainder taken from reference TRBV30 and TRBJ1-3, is SQTIHQWPATLVQPVGSPLSLECTVEGTSNPNLYWYRQAAGRGLQLLFYSVGIGQISSEVPQNLSASRPQDRQFILSSKKLLLSDSGFYLCAWSENWTGSGNTIYFGEGSWLTVV.

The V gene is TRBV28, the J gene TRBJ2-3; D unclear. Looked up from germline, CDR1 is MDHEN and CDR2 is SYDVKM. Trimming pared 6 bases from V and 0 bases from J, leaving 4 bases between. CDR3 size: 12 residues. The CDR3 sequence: CASSPSTDTQYF. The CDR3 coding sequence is TGTGCCAGCAGCCCTAGCACAGATACGCAGTATTTT. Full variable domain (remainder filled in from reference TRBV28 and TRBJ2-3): DVKVTQSSRYLVKRTGEKVFLECVQDMDHENMFWYRQDPGLGLRLIYFSYDVKMKEKGDIPEGYSVSREKKERFSLILESASTNQTSMYLCASSPSTDTQYFGPGTRLTVL.

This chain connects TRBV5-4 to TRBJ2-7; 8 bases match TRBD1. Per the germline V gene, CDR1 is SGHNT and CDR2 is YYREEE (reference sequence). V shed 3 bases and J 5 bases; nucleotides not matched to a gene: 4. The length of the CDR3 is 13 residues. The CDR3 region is CASSSQGVNEQYF. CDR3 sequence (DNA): TGTGCCAGCAGCTCACAGGGGGTCAACGAGCAGTACTTC.

CDR3 in amino acids: CASSESSETQYF. The CDR3 DNA follows: TGCGCCAGCAGTGAGTCGTCGGAGACCCAGTACTTC. The chain joins TRBV10-1 to TRBJ2-5; no clear D. This CDR3 is 12 amino acids long. The V end lost 0 bases, the J end lost 5 bases, and 4 bases lay between the germline ends. Germline V gives CDR1 WNHNN, CDR2 SYGVQD (reference sequence).

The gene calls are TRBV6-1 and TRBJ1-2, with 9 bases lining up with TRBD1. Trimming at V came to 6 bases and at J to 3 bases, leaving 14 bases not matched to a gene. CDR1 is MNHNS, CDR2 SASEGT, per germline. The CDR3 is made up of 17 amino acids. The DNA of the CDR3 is TGTGCCAGCAGCGAACAGGGGGCTACGCTTGTTGACTATGGCTACACCTTC. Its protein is CASSEQGATLVDYGYTF.

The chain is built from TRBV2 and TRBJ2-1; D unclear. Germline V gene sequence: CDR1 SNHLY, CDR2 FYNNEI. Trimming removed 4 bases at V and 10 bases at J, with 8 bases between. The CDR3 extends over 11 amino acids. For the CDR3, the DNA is TGTGCCAGCAGTGGTCAGCGCGAGCAGTTCTTC. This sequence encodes CASSGQREQFF.

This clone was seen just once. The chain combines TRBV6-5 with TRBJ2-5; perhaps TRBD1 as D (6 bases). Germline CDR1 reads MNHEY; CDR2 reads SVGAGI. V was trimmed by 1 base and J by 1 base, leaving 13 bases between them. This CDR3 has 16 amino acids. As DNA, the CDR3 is TGTGCCAGCAGTTACTTTCCGGGACAACCCCAAGAGACCCAGTACTTC. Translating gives CASSYFPGQPQETQYF.

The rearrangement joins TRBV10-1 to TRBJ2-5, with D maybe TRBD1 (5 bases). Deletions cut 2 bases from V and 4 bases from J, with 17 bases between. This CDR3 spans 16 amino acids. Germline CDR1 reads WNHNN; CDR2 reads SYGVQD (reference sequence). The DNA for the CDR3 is TGCGCCAGCAGTGAGGGTTGGCAGGGCGATGGAGAGACCCAGTACTTC. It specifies CASSEGWQGDGETQYF.

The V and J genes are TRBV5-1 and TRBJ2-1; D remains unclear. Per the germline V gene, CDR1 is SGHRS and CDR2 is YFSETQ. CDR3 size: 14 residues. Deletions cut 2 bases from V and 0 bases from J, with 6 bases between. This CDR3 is CASSFGSSYNEQFF. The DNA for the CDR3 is TGCGCCAGCAGCTTCGGTAGCTCCTACAATGAGCAGTTCTTC.

The CDR3 loop reads CASSPPGWSGYTF. CDR3 sequence (DNA): TGTGCCAGCAGTCCTCCCGGATGGAGTGGCTACACCTTC. The chain is built from TRBV6-6 and TRBJ1-2; unclear D gene. V was pared by 5 bases and J by 7 bases, with 14 bases between. Germline V CDR1 and CDR2: MNHNY, SVGAGI (reference sequence). CDR3 length: 13 amino acids.

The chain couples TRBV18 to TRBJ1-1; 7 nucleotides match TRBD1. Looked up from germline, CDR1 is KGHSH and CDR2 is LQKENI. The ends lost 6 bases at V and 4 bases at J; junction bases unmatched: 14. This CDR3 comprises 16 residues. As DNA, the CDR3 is TGTGCCAGCTCCCAAAGAAAAGGCAGGGGGACCACTGAAGCTTTCTTT. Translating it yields CASSQRKGRGTTEAFF.

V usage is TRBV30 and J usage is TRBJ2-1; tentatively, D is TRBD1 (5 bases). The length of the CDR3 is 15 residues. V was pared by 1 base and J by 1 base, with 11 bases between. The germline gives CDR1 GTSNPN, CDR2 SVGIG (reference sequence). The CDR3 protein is CAWSEGDPSYNEQFF. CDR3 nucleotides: TGTGCCTGGAGTGAAGGGGATCCTTCCTACAATGAGCAGTTCTTC.

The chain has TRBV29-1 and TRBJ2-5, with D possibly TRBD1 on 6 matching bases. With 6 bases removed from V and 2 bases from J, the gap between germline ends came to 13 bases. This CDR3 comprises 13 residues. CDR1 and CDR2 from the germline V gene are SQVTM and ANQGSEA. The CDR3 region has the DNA TGCAGCGTGGACAGTTTGGGGCAAGAGACCCAGTACTTC. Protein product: CSVDSLGQETQYF.

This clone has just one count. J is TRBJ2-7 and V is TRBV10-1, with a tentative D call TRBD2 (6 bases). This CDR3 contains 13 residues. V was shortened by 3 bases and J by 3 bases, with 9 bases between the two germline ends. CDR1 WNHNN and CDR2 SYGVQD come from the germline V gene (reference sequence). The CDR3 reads CASSDEGGYEQYF. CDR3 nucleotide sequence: TGCGCCAGCAGTGACGAGGGAGGCTACGAGCAGTACTTC.

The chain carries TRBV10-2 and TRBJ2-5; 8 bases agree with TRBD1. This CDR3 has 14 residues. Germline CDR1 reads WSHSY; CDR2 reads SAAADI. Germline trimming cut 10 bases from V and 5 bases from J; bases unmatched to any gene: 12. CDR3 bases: TGCGCCACCTCACCCAGGGGGCGCGGGGAGACCCAGTACTTC. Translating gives CATSPRGRGETQYF.

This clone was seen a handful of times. The CDR3 nucleotides read TGTGCCAGTAGTAACCCGGGACAGGGTAACTATGGCTACACCTTC. It translates to CASSNPGQGNYGYTF. The chain recombines TRBV19 with TRBJ1-2; 9 nucleotides match TRBD1. CDR1 LNHDA and CDR2 SQIVND come from the germline V gene (reference sequence). With V trimmed by 4 bases and J by 1 base, 4 bases remained unmatched. This CDR3 spans 15 amino acids.

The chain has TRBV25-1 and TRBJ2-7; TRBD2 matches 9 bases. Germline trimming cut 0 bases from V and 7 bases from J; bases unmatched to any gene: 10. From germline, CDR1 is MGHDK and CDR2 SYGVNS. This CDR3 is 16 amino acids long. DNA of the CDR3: TGTGCCAGCAGTGAATATAACGGCGGGAGGGCCGGGGAGCAGTACTTC. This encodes CASSEYNGGRAGEQYF.

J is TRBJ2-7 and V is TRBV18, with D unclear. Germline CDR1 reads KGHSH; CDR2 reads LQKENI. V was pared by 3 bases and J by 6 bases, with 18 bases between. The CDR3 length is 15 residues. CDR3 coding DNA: TGTGCCAGCTCACCGTTTGTGATTCTATTTCTCGAGCAGTACTTC. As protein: CASSPFVILFLEQYF.

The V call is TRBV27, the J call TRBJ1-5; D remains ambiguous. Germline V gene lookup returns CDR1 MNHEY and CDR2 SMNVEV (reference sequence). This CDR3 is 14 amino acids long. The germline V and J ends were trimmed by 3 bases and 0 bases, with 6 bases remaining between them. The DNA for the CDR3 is TGTGCCAGCAGTTTTTACAGTAGCAATCAGCCCCAGCATTTT. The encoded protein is CASSFYSSNQPQHF.

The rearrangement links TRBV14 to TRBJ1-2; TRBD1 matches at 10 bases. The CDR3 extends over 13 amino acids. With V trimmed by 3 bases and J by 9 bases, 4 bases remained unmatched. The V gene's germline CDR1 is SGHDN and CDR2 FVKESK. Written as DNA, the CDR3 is TGTGCCAGCAGCCAGGGACAGGGGCTGAGCTACACCTTC. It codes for CASSQGQGLSYTF.

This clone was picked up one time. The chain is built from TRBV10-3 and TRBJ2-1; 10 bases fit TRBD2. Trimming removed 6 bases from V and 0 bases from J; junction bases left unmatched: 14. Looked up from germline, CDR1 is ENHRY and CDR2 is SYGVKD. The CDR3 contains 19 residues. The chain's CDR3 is CAIRGKEAGGRSSYNEQFF. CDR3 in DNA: TGTGCCATCAGAGGAAAAGAAGCGGGAGGGAGAAGCTCCTACAATGAGCAGTTCTTC.

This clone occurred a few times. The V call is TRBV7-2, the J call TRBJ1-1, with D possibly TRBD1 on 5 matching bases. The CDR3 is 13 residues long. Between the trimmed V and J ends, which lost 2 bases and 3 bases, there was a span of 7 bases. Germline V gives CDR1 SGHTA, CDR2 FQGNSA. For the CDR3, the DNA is TGTGCCAGCAGCTTACAGGGTGACACTGAAGCTTTCTTT. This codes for CASSLQGDTEAFF.

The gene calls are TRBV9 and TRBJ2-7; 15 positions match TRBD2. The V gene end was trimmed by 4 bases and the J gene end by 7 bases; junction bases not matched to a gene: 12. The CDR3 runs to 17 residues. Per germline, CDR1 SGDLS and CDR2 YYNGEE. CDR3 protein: CASSPGLAGGLVGEQYF. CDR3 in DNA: TGTGCCAGCAGCCCGGGACTAGCGGGAGGCTTGGTGGGGGAGCAGTACTTC.